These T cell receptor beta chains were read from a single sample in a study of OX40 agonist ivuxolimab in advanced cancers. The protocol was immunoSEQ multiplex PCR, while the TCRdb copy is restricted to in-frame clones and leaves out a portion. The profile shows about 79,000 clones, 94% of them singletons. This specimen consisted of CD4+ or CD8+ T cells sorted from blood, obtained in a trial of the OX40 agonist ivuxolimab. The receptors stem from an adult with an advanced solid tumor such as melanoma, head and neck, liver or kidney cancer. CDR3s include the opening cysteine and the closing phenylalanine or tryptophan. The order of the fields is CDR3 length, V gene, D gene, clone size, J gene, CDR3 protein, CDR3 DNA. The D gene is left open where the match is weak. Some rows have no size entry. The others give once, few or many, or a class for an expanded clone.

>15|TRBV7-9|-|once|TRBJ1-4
CASSLKGLGGEKLFF
TGTGCCAGCAGCTTAAAGGGCCTCGGAGGTGAAAAACTGTTTTTT
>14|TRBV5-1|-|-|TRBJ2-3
CASSLAGSTDTQYF
TGCGCCAGTTCCCTCGCGGGGAGCACAGATACGCAGTATTTT
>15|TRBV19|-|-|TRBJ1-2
CASSIDPLGNYGYTF
TGTGCCAGTAGTATAGATCCACTGGGGAACTATGGCTACACCTTC
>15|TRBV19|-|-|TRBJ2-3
CASSPQENGEDTQYF
TGTGCCAGTAGTCCCCAGGAGAACGGGGAGGATACGCAGTATTTT
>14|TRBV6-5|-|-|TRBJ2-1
CASSYSSEGNEQFF
TGTGCCAGCAGTTACTCAAGCGAAGGCAATGAGCAGTTCTTC
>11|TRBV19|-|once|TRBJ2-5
CASRFGETQYF
TGTGCCAGTAGATTTGGAGAGACCCAGTACTTC
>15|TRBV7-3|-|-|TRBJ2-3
CASKRWGASTDTQYF
TGTGCCAGTAAAAGGTGGGGGGCCAGCACAGATACGCAGTATTTT
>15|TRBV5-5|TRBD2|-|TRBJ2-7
CASGTSGIGSYEQYF
TGTGCCAGCGGGACTAGCGGGATAGGGTCCTACGAGCAGTACTTC
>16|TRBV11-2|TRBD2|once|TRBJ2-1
CASSPQTSGGYNEQFF
TGTGCCAGCAGCCCCCAGACTAGCGGGGGATACAATGAGCAGTTCTTC
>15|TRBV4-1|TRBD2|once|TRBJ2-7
CASSQVDSGSNEQYF
TGCGCCAGCAGCCAAGTCGATAGCGGGAGCAACGAGCAGTACTTC
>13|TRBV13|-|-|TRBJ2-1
CASSLGAGDEQFF
TGTGCCAGCAGCTTAGGGGCCGGCGATGAGCAGTTCTTC
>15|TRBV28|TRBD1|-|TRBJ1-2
CASSWTGGANYGYTF
TGTGCCAGCAGTTGGACAGGGGGAGCTAACTATGGCTACACCTTC
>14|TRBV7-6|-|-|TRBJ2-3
CASSSRWSPDTQYF
TGTGCCAGCAGCTCCCGATGGAGTCCAGATACGCAGTATTTT
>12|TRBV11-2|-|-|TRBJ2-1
CASRPQGPEQFF
TGTGCCAGCAGGCCTCAGGGGCCCGAGCAGTTCTTC
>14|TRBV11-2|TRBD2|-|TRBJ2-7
CASSFGGVSYEQYF
TGTGCCAGCAGCTTCGGGGGGGTTTCCTACGAGCAGTACTTC
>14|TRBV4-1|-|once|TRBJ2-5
CASSQAFTIETQYF
TGCGCCAGCAGCCAAGCATTCACAATAGAGACCCAGTACTTC
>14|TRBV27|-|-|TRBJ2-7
CASSYAGASYEQYF
TGTGCCAGCAGTTACGCCGGTGCCTCCTACGAGCAGTACTTC
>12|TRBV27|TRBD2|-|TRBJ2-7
CASSWGRGEQYF
TGTGCCAGCAGTTGGGGGAGGGGCGAGCAGTACTTC
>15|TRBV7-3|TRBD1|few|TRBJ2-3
CASSTTGGGTDTQYF
TGTGCCAGCAGCACCACAGGGGGCGGCACAGATACGCAGTATTTT
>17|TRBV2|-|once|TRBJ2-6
CASSSGPASSGANVLTF
-
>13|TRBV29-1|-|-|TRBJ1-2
CSVETRADYGYTF
TGCAGCGTTGAAACCCGGGCAGACTATGGCTACACCTTC
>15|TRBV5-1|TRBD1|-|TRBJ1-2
CASSQGQGVDYGYTF
TGCGCCAGCAGCCAGGGACAGGGAGTAGACTATGGCTACACCTTC
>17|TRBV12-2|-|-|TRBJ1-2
CASRLVTQRAGRHGYTF
TGTGCAAGTCGCTTAGTCACCCAAAGGGCAGGAAGGCATGGCTACACCTTC
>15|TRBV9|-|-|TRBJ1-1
CASSVDISGNTEAFF
TGTGCCAGCAGCGTTGACATTTCGGGGAACACTGAAGCTTTCTTT
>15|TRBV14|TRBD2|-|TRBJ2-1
CASSELAGGVNEQFF
TGTGCCAGCAGCGAATTAGCGGGAGGAGTCAATGAGCAGTTCTTC
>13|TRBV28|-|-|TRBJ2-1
CASTLTEGNEQFF
TGTGCCAGCACCCTAACCGAGGGCAATGAGCAGTTCTTC
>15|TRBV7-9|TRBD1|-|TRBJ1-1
CASSLVGQGHTEAFF
TGTGCCAGCAGCTTAGTGGGACAGGGGCATACTGAAGCTTTCTTT
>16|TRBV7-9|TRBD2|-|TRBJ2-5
CASSLFVGGVLGTQYF
TGTGCCAGCAGCTTATTTGTGGGAGGGGTTCTAGGGACCCAGTACTTC
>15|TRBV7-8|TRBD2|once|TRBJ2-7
CASSPGAGGQYEQYF
TGTGCCAGCAGCCCAGGGGCGGGGGGGCAGTACGAGCAGTACTTC
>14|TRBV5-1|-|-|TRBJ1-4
CASSPWGGNEKLFF
TGCGCCAGCAGCCCCTGGGGGGGGAATGAAAAACTGTTTTTT
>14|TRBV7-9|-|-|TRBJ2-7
CASSHPDNTYEQYF
TGTGCCAGCAGTCATCCGGACAACACCTACGAGCAGTACTTC
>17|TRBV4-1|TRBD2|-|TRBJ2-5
CASSQAGGLVPWETQYF
TGCGCCAGCAGCCAAGCAGGAGGACTAGTCCCGTGGGAGACCCAGTACTTC
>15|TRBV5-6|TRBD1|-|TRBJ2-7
CASSFSPGQGYEQYF
TGTGCCAGCAGCTTTTCACCGGGACAGGGCTACGAGCAGTACTTC
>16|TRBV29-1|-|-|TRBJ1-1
CSVEDGGFYGGTEAFF
TGCAGCGTTGAAGATGGGGGCTTCTATGGAGGCACTGAAGCTTTCTTT
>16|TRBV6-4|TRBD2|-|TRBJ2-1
CASSDSGNSRYNEQFF
TGTGCCAGCAGTGACAGCGGGAACTCCCGCTACAATGAGCAGTTCTTC
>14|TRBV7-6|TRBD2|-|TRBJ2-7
CASSASGRAYEQYF
TGTGCCAGCAGCGCTAGCGGGAGGGCCTACGAGCAGTACTTC
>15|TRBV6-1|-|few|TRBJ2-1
CASSEKDGAGNEQFF
TGTGCCAGCAGTGAGAAGGACGGGGCAGGCAATGAGCAGTTCTTC
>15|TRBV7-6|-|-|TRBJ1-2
CASSLTAGEGYGYTF
TGTGCCAGCAGCTTAACGGCAGGGGAGGGCTATGGCTACACCTTC
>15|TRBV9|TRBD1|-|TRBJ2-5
CASSAFDRDQETQYF
TGTGCCAGCAGCGCCTTTGACAGGGACCAAGAGACCCAGTACTTC
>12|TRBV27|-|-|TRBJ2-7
CASSFRGAEQYF
TGTGCCAGCAGTTTCCGGGGGGCCGAGCAGTACTTC
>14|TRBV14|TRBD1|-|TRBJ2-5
CASSQPGQGETQYF
TGTGCCAGCAGCCAACCGGGACAGGGAGAGACCCAGTACTTC
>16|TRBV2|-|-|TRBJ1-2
CASSSAGSGSAYGYTF
TGTGCCAGCAGTAGCGCGGGCAGCGGTAGCGCTTATGGCTACACCTTC
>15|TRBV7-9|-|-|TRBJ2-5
CASSPSEGAMETQYF
TGTGCCAGCAGCCCTAGCGAGGGGGCGATGGAGACCCAGTACTTC
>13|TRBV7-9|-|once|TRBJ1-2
CASSLGESYGYTF
TGTGCCAGCAGCTTAGGGGAAAGCTATGGCTACACCTTC